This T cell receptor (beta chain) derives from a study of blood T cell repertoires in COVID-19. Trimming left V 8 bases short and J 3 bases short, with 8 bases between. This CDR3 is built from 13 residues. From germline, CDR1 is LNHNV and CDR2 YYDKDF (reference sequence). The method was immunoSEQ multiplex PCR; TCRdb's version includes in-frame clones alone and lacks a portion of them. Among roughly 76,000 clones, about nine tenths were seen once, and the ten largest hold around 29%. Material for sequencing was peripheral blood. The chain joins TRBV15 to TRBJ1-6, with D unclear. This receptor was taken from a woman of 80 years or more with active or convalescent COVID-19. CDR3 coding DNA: TGTGCCACCGGGCTCGACTATAATTCACCCCTCCACTTT. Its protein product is CATGLDYNSPLHF. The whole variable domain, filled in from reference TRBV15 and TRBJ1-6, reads DAMVIQNPRYQVTQFGKPVTLSCSQTLNHNVMYWYQQKSSQAPKLLFHYYDKDFNNEADTPDNFQSRRPNTSFCFLDIRSPGLGDTAMYLCATGLDYNSPLHFGNGTRLTVT.